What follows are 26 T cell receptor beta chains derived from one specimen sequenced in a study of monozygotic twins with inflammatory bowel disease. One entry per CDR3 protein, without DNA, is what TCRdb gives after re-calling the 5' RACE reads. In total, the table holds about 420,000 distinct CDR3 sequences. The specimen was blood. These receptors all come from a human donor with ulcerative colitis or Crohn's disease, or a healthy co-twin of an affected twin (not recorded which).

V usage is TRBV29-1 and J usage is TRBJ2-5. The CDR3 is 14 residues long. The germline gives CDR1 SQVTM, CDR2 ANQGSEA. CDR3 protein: CSVERHGYQETQYF.

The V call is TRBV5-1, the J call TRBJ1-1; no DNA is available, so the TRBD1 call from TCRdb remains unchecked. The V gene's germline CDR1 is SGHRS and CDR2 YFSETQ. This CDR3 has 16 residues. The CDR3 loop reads CASSLASTGGVTEAFF.

This chain's CDR3 is CASSYSGVSTDTQYF. This chain uses TRBV6-5 with TRBJ2-3. The CDR3 loop spans 15 amino acids. Germline V gene sequence: CDR1 MNHEY, CDR2 SVGAGI.

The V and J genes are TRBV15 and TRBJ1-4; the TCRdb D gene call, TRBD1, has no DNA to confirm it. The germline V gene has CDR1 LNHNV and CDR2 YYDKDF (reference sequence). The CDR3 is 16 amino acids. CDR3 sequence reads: CATSRGGSWGNEKLFF.

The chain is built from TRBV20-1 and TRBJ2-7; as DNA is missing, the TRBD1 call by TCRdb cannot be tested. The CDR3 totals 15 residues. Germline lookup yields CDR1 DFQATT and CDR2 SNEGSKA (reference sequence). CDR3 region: CSARDGAGKFYEQYF.

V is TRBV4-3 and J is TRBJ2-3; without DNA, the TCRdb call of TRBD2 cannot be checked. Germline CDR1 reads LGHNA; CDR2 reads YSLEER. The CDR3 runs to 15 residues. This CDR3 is CASSQESRARDTQYF.

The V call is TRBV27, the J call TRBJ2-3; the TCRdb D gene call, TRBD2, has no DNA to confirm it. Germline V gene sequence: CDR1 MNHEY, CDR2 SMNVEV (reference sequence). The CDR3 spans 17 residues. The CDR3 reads CASSLRLILAGESTQYF.

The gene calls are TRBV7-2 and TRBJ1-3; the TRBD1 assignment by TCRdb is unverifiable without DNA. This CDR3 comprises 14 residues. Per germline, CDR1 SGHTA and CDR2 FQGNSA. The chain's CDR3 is CASSNSGAGNTIYF.

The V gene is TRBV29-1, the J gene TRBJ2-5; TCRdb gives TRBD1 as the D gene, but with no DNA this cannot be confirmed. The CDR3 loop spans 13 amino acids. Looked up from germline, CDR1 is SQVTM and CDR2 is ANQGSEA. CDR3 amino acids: CSVDGTDQETQYF.

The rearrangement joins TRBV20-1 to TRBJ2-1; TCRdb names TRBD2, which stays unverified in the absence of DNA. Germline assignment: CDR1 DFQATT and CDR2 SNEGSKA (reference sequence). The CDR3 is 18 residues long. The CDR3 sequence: CSATSGTSGTSSYNEQFF.

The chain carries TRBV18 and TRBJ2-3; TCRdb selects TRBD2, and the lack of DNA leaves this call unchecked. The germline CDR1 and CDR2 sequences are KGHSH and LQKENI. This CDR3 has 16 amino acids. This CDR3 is CASSSGTSSLGDTQYF.

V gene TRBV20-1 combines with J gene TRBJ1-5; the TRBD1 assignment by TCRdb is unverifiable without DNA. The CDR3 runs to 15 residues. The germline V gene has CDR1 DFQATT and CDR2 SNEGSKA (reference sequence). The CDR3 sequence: CSATAGAVSNQPQHF.

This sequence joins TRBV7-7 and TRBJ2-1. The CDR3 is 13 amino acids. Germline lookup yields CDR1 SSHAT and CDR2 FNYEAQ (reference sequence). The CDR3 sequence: CASSLAEDSQQFF.

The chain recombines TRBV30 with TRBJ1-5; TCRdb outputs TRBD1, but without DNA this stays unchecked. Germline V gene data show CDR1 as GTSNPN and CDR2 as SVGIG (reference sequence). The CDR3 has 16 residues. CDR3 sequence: CAWSARVGGLNQPQHF. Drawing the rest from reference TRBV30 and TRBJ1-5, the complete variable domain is SQTIHQWPATLVQPVGSPLSLECTVEGTSNPNLYWYRQAAGRGLQLLFYSVGIGQISSEVPQNLSASRPQDRQFILSSKKLLLSDSGFYLCAWSARVGGLNQPQHFGDGTRLSIL.

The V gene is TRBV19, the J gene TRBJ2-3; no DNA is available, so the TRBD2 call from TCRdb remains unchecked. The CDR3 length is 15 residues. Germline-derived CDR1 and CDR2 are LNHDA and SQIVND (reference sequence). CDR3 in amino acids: CASSIGGLGTDTQYF.

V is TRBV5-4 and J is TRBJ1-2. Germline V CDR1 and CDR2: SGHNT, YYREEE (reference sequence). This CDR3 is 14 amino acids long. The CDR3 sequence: CASSGDSTVGGYTF.

CDR3 residues: CASSLPRQGDEQFF. The chain uses TRBV7-9 and TRBJ2-1; no DNA is available, so the TRBD1 call from TCRdb remains unchecked. This CDR3 has 14 amino acids. Looked up from germline, CDR1 is SEHNR and CDR2 is FQNEAQ (reference sequence).

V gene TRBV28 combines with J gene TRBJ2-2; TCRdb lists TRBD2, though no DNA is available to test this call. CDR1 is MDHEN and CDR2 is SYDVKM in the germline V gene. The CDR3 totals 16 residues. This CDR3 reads CASSLSPAANTGELFF.

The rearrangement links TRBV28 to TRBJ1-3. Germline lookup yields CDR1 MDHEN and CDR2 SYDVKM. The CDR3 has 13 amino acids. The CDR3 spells CASSLRSAYTIYF.

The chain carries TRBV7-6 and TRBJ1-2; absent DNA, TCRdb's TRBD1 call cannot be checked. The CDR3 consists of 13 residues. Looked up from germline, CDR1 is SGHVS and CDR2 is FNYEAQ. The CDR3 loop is CASSQDREDGYTF.

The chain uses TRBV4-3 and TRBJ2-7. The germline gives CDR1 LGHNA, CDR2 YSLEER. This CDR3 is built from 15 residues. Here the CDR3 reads CASSQEWINPYEQYF.

The CDR3 reads CDISVMGAQPQHF. This sequence joins TRBV10-3 and TRBJ1-5; without DNA, the TCRdb call of TRBD1 cannot be checked. The length of the CDR3 is 13 residues. Germline V gene data show CDR1 as ENHRY and CDR2 as SYGVKD.

The CDR3: CASSLAGGGARKTQYF. The chain is built from TRBV7-2 and TRBJ2-5; TCRdb indicates TRBD2, and absent DNA this call remains unverified. Germline-derived CDR1 and CDR2 are SGHTA and FQGNSA. The CDR3 runs to 16 residues.

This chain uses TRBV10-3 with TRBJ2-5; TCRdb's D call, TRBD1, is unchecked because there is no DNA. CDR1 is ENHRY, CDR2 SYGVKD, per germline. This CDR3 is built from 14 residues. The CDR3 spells CAISGRDSKETQYF.

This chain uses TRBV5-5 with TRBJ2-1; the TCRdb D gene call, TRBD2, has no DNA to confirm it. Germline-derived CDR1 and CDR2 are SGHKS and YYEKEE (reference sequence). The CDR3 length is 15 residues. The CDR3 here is CASSGFGERENEQFF.

Here the CDR3 reads CASSLGVGAGTEAFF. This sequence joins TRBV7-9 and TRBJ1-1; TCRdb selects TRBD1, and the lack of DNA leaves this call unchecked. CDR3 length: 15 amino acids. CDR1 and CDR2 (germline): SEHNR, FQNEAQ (reference sequence).